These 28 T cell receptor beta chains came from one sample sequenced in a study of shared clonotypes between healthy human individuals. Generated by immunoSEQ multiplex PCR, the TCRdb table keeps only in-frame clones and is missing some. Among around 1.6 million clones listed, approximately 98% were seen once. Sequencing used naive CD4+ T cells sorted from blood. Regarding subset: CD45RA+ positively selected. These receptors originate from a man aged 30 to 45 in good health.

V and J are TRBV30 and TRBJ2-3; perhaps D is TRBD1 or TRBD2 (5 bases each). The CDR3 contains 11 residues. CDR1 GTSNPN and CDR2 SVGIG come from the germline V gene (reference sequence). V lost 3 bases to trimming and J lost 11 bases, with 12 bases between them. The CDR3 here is CAWRRGVLQYF. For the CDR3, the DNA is TGTGCCTGGAGGAGAGGGGTACTGCAGTATTTT.

The CDR3 reads CASSLEPSPQQFF. The CDR3 bases are TGTGCCAGCAGCTTAGAGCCCAGCCCGCAGCAGTTCTTC. The J gene is TRBJ2-1, the V gene TRBV11-3; D remains ambiguous. Germline CDR1 reads SGHNT; CDR2 reads YENEEA. The germline V and J ends were trimmed by 0 bases and 11 bases, with 11 bases remaining between them. The CDR3 is 13 amino acids.

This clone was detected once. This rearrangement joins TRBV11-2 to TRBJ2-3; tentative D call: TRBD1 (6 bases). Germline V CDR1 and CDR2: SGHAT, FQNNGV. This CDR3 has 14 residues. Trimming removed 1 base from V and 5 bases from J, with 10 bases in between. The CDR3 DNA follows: TGTGCCAGCAGCTTAGCACAGGGAATAGATACGCAGTATTTT. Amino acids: CASSLAQGIDTQYF.

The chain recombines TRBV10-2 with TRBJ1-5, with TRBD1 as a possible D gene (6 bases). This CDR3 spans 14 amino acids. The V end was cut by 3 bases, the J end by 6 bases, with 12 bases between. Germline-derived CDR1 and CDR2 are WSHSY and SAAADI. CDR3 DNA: TGCGCCAGCAGTGAATTTGGCAGGGGTCAGCCCCAGCATTTT. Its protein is CASSEFGRGQPQHF.

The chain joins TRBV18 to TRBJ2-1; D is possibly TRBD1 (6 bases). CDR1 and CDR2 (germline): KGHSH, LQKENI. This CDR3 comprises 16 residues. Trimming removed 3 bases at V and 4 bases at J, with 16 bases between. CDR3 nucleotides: TGTGCCAGCTCACCTTCTCGGGACACGACTTACAATGAGCAGTTCTTC. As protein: CASSPSRDTTYNEQFF.

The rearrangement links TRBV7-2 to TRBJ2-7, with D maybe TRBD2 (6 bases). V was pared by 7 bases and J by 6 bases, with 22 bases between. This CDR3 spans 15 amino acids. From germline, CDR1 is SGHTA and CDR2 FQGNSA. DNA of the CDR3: TGTGCCAGCAACACTATATCGGGACTCTTGTCCGAGCAGTACTTC. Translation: CASNTISGLLSEQYF.

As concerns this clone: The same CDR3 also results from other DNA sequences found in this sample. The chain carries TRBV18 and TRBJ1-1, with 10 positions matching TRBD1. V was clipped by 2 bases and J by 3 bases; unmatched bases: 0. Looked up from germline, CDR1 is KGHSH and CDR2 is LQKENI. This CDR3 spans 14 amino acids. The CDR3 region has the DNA TGTGCCAGCTCACCAGGGACAGGGGACACTGAAGCTTTCTTT. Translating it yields CASSPGTGDTEAFF.

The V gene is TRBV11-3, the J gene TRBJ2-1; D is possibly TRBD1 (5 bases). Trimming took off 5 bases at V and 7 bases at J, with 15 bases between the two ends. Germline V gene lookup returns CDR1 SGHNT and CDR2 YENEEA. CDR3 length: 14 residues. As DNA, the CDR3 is TGTGCCAGCAGCCAGGACATCAAGGAGAATGAGCAGTTCTTC. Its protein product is CASSQDIKENEQFF.

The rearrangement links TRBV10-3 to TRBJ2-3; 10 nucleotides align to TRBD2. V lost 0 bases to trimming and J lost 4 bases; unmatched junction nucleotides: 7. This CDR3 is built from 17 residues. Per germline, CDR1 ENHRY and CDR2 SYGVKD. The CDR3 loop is CAISESASGRGADTQYF. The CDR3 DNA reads TGTGCCATCAGTGAGTCGGCTAGCGGGAGAGGGGCAGATACGCAGTATTTT.

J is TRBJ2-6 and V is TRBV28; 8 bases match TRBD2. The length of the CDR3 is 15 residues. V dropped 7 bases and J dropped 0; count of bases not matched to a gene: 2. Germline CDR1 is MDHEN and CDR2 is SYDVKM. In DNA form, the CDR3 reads TGTGCCAGCAACGGGGGGGGCTCTGGGGCCAACGTCCTGACTTTC. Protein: CASNGGGSGANVLTF.

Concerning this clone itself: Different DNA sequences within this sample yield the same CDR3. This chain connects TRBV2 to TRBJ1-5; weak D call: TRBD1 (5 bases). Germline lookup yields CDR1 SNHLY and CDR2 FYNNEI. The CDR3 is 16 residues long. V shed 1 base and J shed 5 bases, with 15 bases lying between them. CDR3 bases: TGTGCCAGCAGTGAAGGGGGCAGAAGGACTGATCAGCCCCAGCATTTT. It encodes CASSEGGRRTDQPQHF.

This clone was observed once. CDR3 residues: CASSDKGTDSYGYTF. CDR3 DNA: TGTGCCAGCAGTGACAAAGGGACCGACTCCTATGGCTACACCTTC. The chain combines TRBV6-1 with TRBJ1-2; D is perhaps TRBD1 (5 bases). Germline lookup yields CDR1 MNHNS and CDR2 SASEGT. Trimming shortened V by 3 bases and J by 4 bases, and 15 bases separated the two germline ends. This CDR3 contains 15 residues.

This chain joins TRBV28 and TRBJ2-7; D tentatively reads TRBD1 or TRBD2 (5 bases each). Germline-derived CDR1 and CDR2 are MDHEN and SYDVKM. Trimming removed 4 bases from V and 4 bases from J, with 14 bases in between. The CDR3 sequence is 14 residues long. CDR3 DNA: TGTGCCAGCAGTTCCTCGGGGCAGAAGTACGAGCAGTACTTC. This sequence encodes CASSSSGQKYEQYF.

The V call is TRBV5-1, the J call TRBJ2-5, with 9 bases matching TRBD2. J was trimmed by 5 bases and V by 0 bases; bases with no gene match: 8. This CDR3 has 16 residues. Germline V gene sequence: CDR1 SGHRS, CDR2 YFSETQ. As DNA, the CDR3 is TGCGCCAGCAGCTTGGCGGGTGCTAGCGGGATGGAGACCCAGTACTTC. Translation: CASSLAGASGMETQYF. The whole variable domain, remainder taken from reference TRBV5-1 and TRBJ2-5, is KAGVTQTPRYLIKTRGQQVTLSCSPISGHRSVSWYQQTPGQGLQFLFEYFSETQRNKGNFPGRFSGRQFSNSRSEMNVSTLELGDSALYLCASSLAGASGMETQYFGPGTRLLVL.

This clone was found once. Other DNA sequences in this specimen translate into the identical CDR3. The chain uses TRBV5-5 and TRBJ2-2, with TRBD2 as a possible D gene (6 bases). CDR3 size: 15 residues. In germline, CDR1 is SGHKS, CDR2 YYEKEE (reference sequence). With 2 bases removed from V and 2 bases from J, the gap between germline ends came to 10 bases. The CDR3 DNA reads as TGTGCCAGCAGCTTTTTGGGGGGAAACACCGGGGAGCTGTTTTTT. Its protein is CASSFLGGNTGELFF. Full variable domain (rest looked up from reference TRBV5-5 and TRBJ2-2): DAGVTQSPTHLIKTRGQQVTLRCSPISGHKSVSWYQQVLGQGPQFIFQYYEKEERGRGNFPDRFSARQFPNYSSELNVNALLLGDSALYLCASSFLGGNTGELFFGEGSRLTVL.

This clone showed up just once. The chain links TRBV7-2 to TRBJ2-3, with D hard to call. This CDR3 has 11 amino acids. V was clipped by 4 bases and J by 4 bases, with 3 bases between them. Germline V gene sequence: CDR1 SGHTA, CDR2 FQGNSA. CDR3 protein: CASSYSDTQYF. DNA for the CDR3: TGTGCCAGCAGCTACTCAGATACGCAGTATTTT. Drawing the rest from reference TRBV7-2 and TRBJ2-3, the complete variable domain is GAGVSQSPSNKVTEKGKDVELRCDPISGHTALYWYRQSLGQGLEFLIYFQGNSAPDKSGLPSDRFSAERTGGSVSTLTIQRTQQEDSAVYLCASSYSDTQYFGPGTRLTVL.

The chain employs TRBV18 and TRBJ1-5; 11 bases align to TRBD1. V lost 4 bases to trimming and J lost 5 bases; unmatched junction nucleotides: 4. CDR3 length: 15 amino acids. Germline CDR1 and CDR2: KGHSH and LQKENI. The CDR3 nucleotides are TGTGCCAGCTCACTAGGGACAGGGGGTGATCAGCCCCAGCATTTT. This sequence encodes CASSLGTGGDQPQHF.

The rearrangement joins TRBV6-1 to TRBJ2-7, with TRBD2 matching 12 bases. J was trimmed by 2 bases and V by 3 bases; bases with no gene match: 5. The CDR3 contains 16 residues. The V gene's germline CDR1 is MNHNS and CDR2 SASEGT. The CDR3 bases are TGTGCCAGCAGTGAGGTTACTAGCGGGGGGCCCTACGAGCAGTACTTC. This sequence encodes CASSEVTSGGPYEQYF.

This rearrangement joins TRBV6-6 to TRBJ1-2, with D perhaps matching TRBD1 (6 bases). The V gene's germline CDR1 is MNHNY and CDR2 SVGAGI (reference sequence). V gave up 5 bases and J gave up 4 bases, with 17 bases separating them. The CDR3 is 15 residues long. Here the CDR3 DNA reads TGTGCCAGCAGTCATACAGGGTCCACTAGCTATGGCTACACCTTC. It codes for CASSHTGSTSYGYTF.

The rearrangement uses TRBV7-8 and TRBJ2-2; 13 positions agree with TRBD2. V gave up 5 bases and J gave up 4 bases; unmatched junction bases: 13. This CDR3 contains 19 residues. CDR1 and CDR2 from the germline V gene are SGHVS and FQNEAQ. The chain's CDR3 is CASSPRGTSGTFSTGELFF. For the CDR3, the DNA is TGTGCCAGCAGCCCTAGGGGGACTAGCGGGACCTTTTCCACCGGGGAGCTGTTTTTT.

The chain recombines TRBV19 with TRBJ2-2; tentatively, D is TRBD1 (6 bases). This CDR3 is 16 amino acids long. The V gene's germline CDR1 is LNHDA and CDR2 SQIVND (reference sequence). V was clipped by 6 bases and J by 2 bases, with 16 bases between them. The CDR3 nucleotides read TGTGCCAGTAGACTAAACAGGGTCATAAACACCGGGGAGCTGTTTTTT. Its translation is CASRLNRVINTGELFF.

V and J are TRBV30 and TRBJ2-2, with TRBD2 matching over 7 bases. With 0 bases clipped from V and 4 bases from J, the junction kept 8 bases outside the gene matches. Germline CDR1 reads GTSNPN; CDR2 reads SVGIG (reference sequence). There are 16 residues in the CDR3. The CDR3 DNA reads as TGTGCCTGGAGTGTACGGGGAGGGTTCGGCACCGGGGAGCTGTTTTTT. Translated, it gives CAWSVRGGFGTGELFF.

The DNA of the CDR3 is TGTGCCAGCAGTTACGCGGGCGGGAGAGACTACGAGCAGTACTTC. Its translation: CASSYAGGRDYEQYF. This chain uses TRBV6-6 with TRBJ2-7; TRBD2 matches 7 bases. The V gene's germline CDR1 is MNHNY and CDR2 SVGAGI (reference sequence). The trim removed 2 bases at V and 3 bases at J, leaving 7 bases unmatched. This CDR3 is built from 15 residues.

CDR3 in amino acids: CASSLGTSGRLGEQYF. CDR3 DNA: TGTGCCAGCAGCTTGGGGACTAGCGGGAGATTGGGCGAGCAGTACTTC. The gene calls are TRBV5-4 and TRBJ2-7; 13 nucleotides align to TRBD2. The length of the CDR3 is 16 residues. J lost 6 bases, V lost 0 bases, and 6 bases had no gene match. Germline assignment: CDR1 SGHNT and CDR2 YYREEE (reference sequence).

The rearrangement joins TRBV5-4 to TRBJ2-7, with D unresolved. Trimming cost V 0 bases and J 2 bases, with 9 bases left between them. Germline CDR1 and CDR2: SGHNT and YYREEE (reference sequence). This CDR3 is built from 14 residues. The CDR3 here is CASSLAGLTYEQYF. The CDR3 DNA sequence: TGTGCCAGCAGCTTGGCGGGCCTGACCTACGAGCAGTACTTC. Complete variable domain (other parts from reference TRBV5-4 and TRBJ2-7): ETGVTQSPTHLIKTRGQQVTLRCSSQSGHNTVSWYQQALGQGPQFIFQYYREEENGRGNFPPRFSGLQFPNYSSELNVNALELDDSALYLCASSLAGLTYEQYFGPGTRLTVT.

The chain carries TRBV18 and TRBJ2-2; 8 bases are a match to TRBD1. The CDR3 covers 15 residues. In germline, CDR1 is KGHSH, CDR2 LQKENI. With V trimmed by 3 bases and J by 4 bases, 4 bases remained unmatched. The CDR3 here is CASSPAGQGTGELFF. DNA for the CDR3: TGTGCCAGCTCACCGGCTGGACAGGGCACCGGGGAGCTGTTTTTT. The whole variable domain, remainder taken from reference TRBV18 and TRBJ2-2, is NAGVMQNPRHLVRRRGQEARLRCSPMKGHSHVYWYRQLPEEGLKFMVYLQKENIIDESGMPKERFSAEFPKEGPSILRIQQVVRGDSAAYFCASSPAGQGTGELFFGEGSRLTVL.

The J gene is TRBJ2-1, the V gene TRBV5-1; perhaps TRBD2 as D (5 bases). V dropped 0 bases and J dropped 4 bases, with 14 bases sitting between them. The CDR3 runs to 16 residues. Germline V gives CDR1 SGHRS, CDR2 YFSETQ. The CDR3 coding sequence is TGCGCCAGCAGCTTGGCCGGGGTTGGCCTTTACAATGAGCAGTTCTTC. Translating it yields CASSLAGVGLYNEQFF.

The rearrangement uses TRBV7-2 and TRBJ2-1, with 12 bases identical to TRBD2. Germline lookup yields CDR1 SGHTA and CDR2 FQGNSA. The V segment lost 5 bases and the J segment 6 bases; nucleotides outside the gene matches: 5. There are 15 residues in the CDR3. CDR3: CASSPTSGRPNEQFF. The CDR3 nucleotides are TGTGCCAGCAGCCCGACTAGCGGGAGACCCAATGAGCAGTTCTTC.